This T cell receptor (beta chain) comes out of a study of blood T cell repertoires in COVID-19. Study-wide context: The United States, Italy and Spain provided the acute and convalescent COVID-19 samples. The analysed material was cDNA or gDNA that came from T cells, B-cell-depleted T cells, or PBMCs.

As handled by the study authors: Counts of nucleated cells, estimated from reference gene primer amplification, were obtained. Profiled with immunoSEQ multiplex PCR; TCRdb holds only in-frame clones, not every one. V and J calls and clone size follow that table, whereas D and trimming were derived from the DNA. The sample has some 220,000 clones, about 86% seen once. With 7 bases clipped from V and 0 bases from J, the junction kept 6 bases outside the gene matches. Germline lookup yields CDR1 GTSNPN and CDR2 SVGIG (reference sequence). The CDR3 is 14 amino acids. The sample consisted of peripheral blood. This clonotype originated in a woman aged 30 to 39 who had recovered from COVID-19. The chain uses TRBV30 and TRBJ2-1; 7 bases match TRBD2. The CDR3 sequence is CAFQRGSSYNEQFF. The CDR3, as DNA: TGTGCCTTCCAGCGGGGTAGCTCCTACAATGAGCAGTTCTTC.